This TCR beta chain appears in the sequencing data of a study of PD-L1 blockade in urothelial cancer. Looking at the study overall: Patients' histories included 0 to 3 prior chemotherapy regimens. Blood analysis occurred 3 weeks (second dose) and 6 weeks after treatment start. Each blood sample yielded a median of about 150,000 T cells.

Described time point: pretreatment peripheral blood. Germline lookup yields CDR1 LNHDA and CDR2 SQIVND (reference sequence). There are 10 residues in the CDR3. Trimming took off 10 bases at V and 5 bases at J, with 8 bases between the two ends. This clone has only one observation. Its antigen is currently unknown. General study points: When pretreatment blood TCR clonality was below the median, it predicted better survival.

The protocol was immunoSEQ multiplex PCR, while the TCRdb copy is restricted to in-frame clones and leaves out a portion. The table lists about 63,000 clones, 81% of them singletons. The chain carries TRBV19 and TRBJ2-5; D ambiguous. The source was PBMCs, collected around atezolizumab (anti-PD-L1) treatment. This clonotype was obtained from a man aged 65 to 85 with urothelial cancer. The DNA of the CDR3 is TGTGCCAACCCACTGGAGACCCAGTACTTC. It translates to CANPLETQYF. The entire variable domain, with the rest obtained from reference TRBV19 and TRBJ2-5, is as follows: DGGITQSPKYLFRKEGQNVTLSCEQNLNHDAMYWYRQDPGQGLRLIYYSQIVNDFQKGDIAEGYSVSREKKESFPLTVTSAQKNPTAFYLCANPLETQYFGPGTRLLVL.